The T cell receptor beta chain described here comes from a study of post-analysis software for immune sequencing data (dated by TCRdb to the mid-2010s). Regarding the complete study: The recorded disease courses included relapsing-remitting, secondary progressive and progressive-relapsing multiple sclerosis, and some patients had no subtype annotation. The multiple sclerosis patient repertoires were compared with 11 previously published healthy control repertoires from donors aged roughly 6 to 25 years. A subset of samples was prepared in parallel using single-end sample barcoding, then pooled and co-amplified after Illumina adapter ligation.

Note on this clonotype: This clone's antigen is unknown. No much larger clone is present one base from it, and per-base qualities are unavailable.

To demonstrate the VDJtools post-analysis software, TCR beta repertoires were profiled from the peripheral blood of about 14 young patients with multiple sclerosis. The patients with multiple sclerosis were children and adolescents between roughly 6 and 17 years of age. Findings and caveats that apply to the study as a whole: The control group was slightly older than the multiple sclerosis patient group. Direct clustering with F measure revealed strong co-clustering of samples prepared in the same batch, which led to a batch-effect correction. Normalized Chao1 diversity was significantly lower in multiple sclerosis patients than controls, suggesting substantial peripheral T-cell clonal expansion.

The library was generated by PCR. TCRdb names Illumina HiSeq 2500 as the instrument used. To reduce PCR and sequencing biases, unique molecular identifiers were incorporated into the TCR beta cDNA libraries. Every 1 to 10 million input T cells yielded approximately 500,000 cDNA molecules, meaning each molecule approximated one T cell. The patient libraries were prepared and sequenced using the same protocol as the earlier healthy control dataset. Within a given batch, samples were prepared together, multiplexed and sequenced on the same HiSeq lane. In the paper's pipeline: Raw barcoded reads were processed with MIGEC, and single-read molecular identifier groups were discarded before consensus assembly and CDR3 extraction. VDJtools was used for post-analysis of the clonotype tables, with diversity normalized by down-sampling every dataset to the smallest sample size. To correct batch-related cross-sample contamination, repertoire overlap clustering matched CDR3 amino acid sequences but not nucleotide sequences. In-frame beta chains were kept once TCRdb had trimmed the public reads at Q25 with fastp and called clones with MiXCR. Merged by CDR3 protein, the rows form single entries marked with the most common genes and DNA. TCRdb's processing, not the study's, gives the V and J calls here. This sample holds about 430,000 distinct CDR3 sequences; over 30% were observed only once. The ten largest clonotypes hold under 9% of the sample.

Specimen: blood. The sequence was obtained from a girl between 2 and 10 years old with multiple sclerosis.

For the CDR3, the sequence is CSALKGQGSFTGELFF. Read as DNA, the sequence is TGCAGTGCCCTCAAGGGGCAGGGATCCTTTACCGGGGAGCTGTTTTTT. Here the chain combines TRBV20-1 and TRBJ2-2, with TRBD1 perhaps the D gene, on 5 matching bases. V was cut back by 6 bases and J by 5 bases, leaving a gap of 22 bases between them. Its CDR3 holds 16 amino acids, cysteine through phenylalanine. CDR3 DNA is the only sequence kept; it has 48 bases, read in frame from the first base. In the germline V gene (reference sequence), CDR1 corresponds to DFQATT and CDR2 to SNEGSKA.